Listed here are 32 T cell receptor beta chains from one sample, sequenced in a study of blood T cell repertoires in COVID-19. Repertoires were generated with immunoSEQ multiplex PCR, while TCRdb's copy carries only in-frame clones and drops some. The table shows roughly 62,000 clones, with roughly 92% occurring only once. Sequenced material: peripheral blood. The receptors originated from a human donor in a cohort sampled during active COVID-19.

CDR3 DNA sequence: TGTGCCAGCTCACCCCTGGACATAAGACAGGGTAGCAATCAGCCCCAGCATTTT. It translates to CASSPLDIRQGSNQPQHF. This sequence joins TRBV18 and TRBJ1-5; 7 positions agree with TRBD1. V trimming: 3 bases; J trimming: 0 bases; junction bases outside the gene matches: 11. This CDR3 comprises 18 residues. Germline V lookup: CDR1 KGHSH, CDR2 LQKENI.

The gene calls are TRBV29-1 and TRBJ1-2; D is unclear. In germline, CDR1 is SQVTM, CDR2 ANQGSEA. Trimming cost V 5 bases and J 2 bases, with 6 bases left between them. The CDR3 runs 11 residues. The CDR3 sequence: CSVRGNYGYTF. DNA of the CDR3: TGCAGCGTTCGCGGCAACTATGGCTACACCTTC.

V usage is TRBV24-1 and J usage is TRBJ2-5; 8 bases fit TRBD2. V was pared by 4 bases and J by 5 bases, with 11 bases of the junction left unmatched. Germline CDR1 and CDR2: KGHDR and SFDVKD. The CDR3 has 16 residues. CDR3 sequence (DNA): TGTGCCACCAGTGACCCCGGCAGCGGGGGATATGAGACCCAGTACTTC. This encodes CATSDPGSGGYETQYF.

The chain has TRBV3-1 (or the pseudogene TRBV3-2) and TRBJ2-5; D is possibly TRBD1 (6 bases). Germline CDR1 reads LGHDT; CDR2 reads YNNKEL (reference sequence). The CDR3 runs to 17 residues. Trimming pared 4 bases from V and 4 bases from J, leaving 22 bases between. The chain's CDR3 is CASSRSSTGVLGETQYF. DNA of the CDR3: TGTGCCAGCAGCCGAAGCTCGACAGGAGTATTGGGAGAGACCCAGTACTTC.

The chain couples TRBV7-9 to TRBJ2-1; D is unclear. The germline gives CDR1 SEHNR, CDR2 FQNEAQ (reference sequence). Trimming removed 7 bases from V and 4 bases from J, with 14 bases in between. The CDR3 is 14 amino acids. CDR3 DNA sequence: TGTGCCAGCATCGTGGGCCAGAGTTACAATGAGCAGTTCTTC. Residues: CASIVGQSYNEQFF.

The rearrangement links TRBV10-3 to TRBJ1-1, with D possibly being TRBD1 (5 bases). V shed 2 bases and J shed 3 bases, with 19 bases lying between them. Germline CDR1 and CDR2: ENHRY and SYGVKD. This CDR3 has 17 residues. CDR3 sequence reads: CAISETALRGWDTEAFF. The CDR3 coding sequence is TGTGCCATCAGTGAGACGGCTTTAAGGGGTTGGGACACTGAAGCTTTCTTT.

This chain joins TRBV5-1 and TRBJ2-2; D gene uncertain. Germline CDR1 reads SGHRS; CDR2 reads YFSETQ. Trimming took 4 bases from V and 1 from J, leaving 2 bases between them. The CDR3 is 12 residues long. The DNA for the CDR3 is TGCGCCAGCAGCCTGAACACCGGGGAGCTGTTTTTT. Its translation is CASSLNTGELFF.

This chain uses TRBV11-2 with TRBJ1-6, with D uncertain. Trimming shortened V by 2 bases and J by 7 bases, and 12 bases separated the two germline ends. The CDR3 spans 15 residues. Per the germline V gene, CDR1 is SGHAT and CDR2 is FQNNGV. The CDR3 DNA sequence: TGTGCCAGCAGCTTAATCCGACAAGAAAATTCACCCCTCCACTTT. Amino acids: CASSLIRQENSPLHF.

The V gene is TRBV6-2 or TRBV6-3, the J gene TRBJ2-2, with a possible D match to TRBD1 (6 bases). The CDR3 consists of 20 residues. Germline values: CDR1 MNHEY, CDR2 SVGEGT. Trimming shortened V by 0 bases and J by 4 bases, and 24 bases separated the two germline ends. CDR3 sequence (DNA): TGTGCCAGCAGTTACTCTCGTATACAGGGTCATGGGCCGGGCACCGGGGAGCTGTTTTTT. Translation: CASSYSRIQGHGPGTGELFF.

This rearrangement joins TRBV5-4 to TRBJ2-6; 7 bases line up with TRBD1. J gave up 1 base and V 5 bases, and 3 bases lay outside the gene matches. This CDR3 region has 15 residues. The germline gives CDR1 SGHNT, CDR2 YYREEE (reference sequence). CDR3 bases: TGTGCCAGCAGTTTACAGGGGTCTGGGGCCAACGTCCTGACTTTC. Translating it yields CASSLQGSGANVLTF.

The genes are TRBV2 and TRBJ1-6, with 7 bases that match TRBD1. This CDR3 spans 13 amino acids. Germline-derived CDR1 and CDR2 are SNHLY and FYNNEI. V lost 7 bases to trimming and J lost 9 bases; unmatched junction nucleotides: 6. Written as DNA, the CDR3 is TGTGCCAGCACAACAGGGGAGAGTTCACCCCTCCACTTT. Protein product: CASTTGESSPLHF. Full variable domain (rest looked up from reference TRBV2 and TRBJ1-6): EPEVTQTPSHQVTQMGQEVILRCVPISNHLYFYWYRQILGQKVEFLVSFYNNEISEKSEIFDDQFSVERPDGSNFTLKIRSTKLEDSAMYFCASTTGESSPLHFGNGTRLTVT.

This chain joins TRBV23-1 and TRBJ2-5, with 7 nucleotides matching TRBD1. TRBV23-1 is an open reading frame, and its role is uncertain. This CDR3 region has 16 residues. Losses at the gene ends were 0 bases for V and 2 bases for J; bases not matched to a gene: 6. CDR3 sequence (DNA): TGCGCCAGCAGTCAATCGCTGACAGGGCTGCAAGAGACCCAGTACTTC. Its translation: CASSQSLTGLQETQYF.

J is TRBJ1-1 and V is TRBV19; 7 positions agree with TRBD1. J gave up 2 bases and V 4 bases, and 7 bases lay outside the gene matches. Germline CDR1 and CDR2: LNHDA and SQIVND (reference sequence). This CDR3 comprises 15 residues. The CDR3 sequence is CASSTRQGVNTEAFF. In DNA form, the CDR3 reads TGTGCCAGTAGTACACGACAGGGTGTAAACACTGAAGCTTTCTTT.

The chain uses TRBV4-1 and TRBJ2-2; TRBD2 matches at 9 bases. Germline values: CDR1 MGHRA, CDR2 YSYEKL. The CDR3 runs to 14 residues. After removal of 4 bases from V and 4 bases from J, the junction contained 1 base not matched to a gene. CDR3 nucleotide sequence: TGCGCCAGCAGCCGCGGGAGGGCCACCGGGGAGCTGTTTTTT. Protein: CASSRGRATGELFF.

V usage is TRBV18 and J usage is TRBJ2-6; 7 bases map to TRBD1. Germline V CDR1 and CDR2: KGHSH, LQKENI. The CDR3 spans 17 residues. Unmatched junction bases numbered 10, after V lost 5 bases and J lost 3 bases. The CDR3 region has the DNA TGTGCCAGCTCAACCGGGACAGCCCACTTTGGGGCCAACGTCCTGACTTTC. This sequence encodes CASSTGTAHFGANVLTF.

The chain recombines TRBV11-3 with TRBJ2-1; 8 positions agree with TRBD1. Trimming cost V 5 bases and J 6 bases; bases outside gene matches: 9. In germline, CDR1 is SGHNT, CDR2 YENEEA. The CDR3 is 15 amino acids. CDR3 coding DNA: TGTGCCAGCAGCCGAAGTCAGGGGGCTCTCAATGAGCAGTTCTTC. Its protein product is CASSRSQGALNEQFF. The full variable domain, its missing parts supplied by reference TRBV11-3 and TRBJ2-1, is EAGVVQSPRYKIIEKKQPVAFWCNPISGHNTLYWYLQNLGQGPELLIRYENEEAVDDSQLPKDRFSAERLKGVDSTLKIQPAELGDSAVYLCASSRSQGALNEQFFGPGTRLTVL.

This chain uses TRBV9 with TRBJ1-5; tentative D call: TRBD1 (5 bases). V lost 0 bases, J lost 6 bases, and 13 bases lay in between. The CDR3 runs to 15 residues. Germline-derived CDR1 and CDR2 are SGDLS and YYNGEE. As DNA, the CDR3 is TGTGCCAGCAGCGTAGGTGGCAGGGAGGGTCAGCCCCAGCATTTT. Translating it yields CASSVGGREGQPQHF.

The rearrangement uses TRBV21-1 and TRBJ2-7; TRBD2, the table's D call, lacks a check against the DNA. TRBV21-1 has pseudogene status. The length of the CDR3 is 14 residues. The CDR3 nucleotides read TGTGCCAGCAGCGGGCAGCGGGAGTTGCGGGAGCAGTACTTC. It codes for CASSGQRELREQYF.

The V and J genes are TRBV19 and TRBJ1-6; 7 positions match TRBD1. V shed 4 bases, J shed 4 bases, and the junction held 4 bases outside the gene matches. Germline lookup yields CDR1 LNHDA and CDR2 SQIVND (reference sequence). This CDR3 contains 15 residues. The CDR3 reads CASSKGQAYNSPLHF. As DNA, the CDR3 is TGTGCCAGTAGTAAAGGACAGGCTTATAATTCACCCCTCCACTTT.

V is TRBV6-2 or TRBV6-3 and J is TRBJ2-3, with 12 nucleotides matching TRBD2. With 6 bases clipped from V and 5 bases from J, the junction kept 12 bases outside the gene matches. This CDR3 comprises 17 residues. Germline V gene lookup returns CDR1 MNHEY and CDR2 SVGEGT. CDR3 in amino acids: CASSQGLAGTRVDTQYF. The CDR3 nucleotides are TGTGCCAGCAGCCAGGGACTAGCGGGCACGAGGGTAGATACGCAGTATTTT.

This chain links TRBV12-3 or TRBV12-4 with TRBJ1-1; D is unresolved. The CDR3 length is 13 residues. V shed 2 bases and J shed 3 bases, with 7 bases lying between them. The CDR3 spells CASSLMSYTEAFF. CDR3 nucleotides: TGTGCCAGCAGTTTAATGTCCTACACTGAAGCTTTCTTT.

This clone was seen a single time. The chain uses TRBV6-4 and TRBJ2-1, with 7 positions matching TRBD2. Germline-derived CDR1 and CDR2 are MRHNA and SNTAGT. The CDR3 is 15 amino acids. V shed 5 bases, J shed 8 bases, and the junction held 12 bases outside the gene matches. The CDR3 sequence is CASSRNRGGGDEQFF. The CDR3 DNA follows: TGTGCCAGCAGTCGAAACCGTGGGGGGGGAGATGAGCAGTTCTTC.

The chain uses TRBV7-3 and TRBJ2-1; possibly TRBD2 for D (5 bases). The CDR3 runs to 16 residues. With 5 bases removed from V and 0 bases from J, the gap between germline ends came to 14 bases. Germline-derived CDR1 and CDR2 are SGHTA and FQGTGA. CDR3 sequence: CASSPRAGSSYNEQFF. The CDR3 bases are TGTGCCAGCAGCCCCCGGGCTGGGAGCTCCTACAATGAGCAGTTCTTC.

Only one count was recorded for this clone. The chain recombines TRBV19 with TRBJ1-4; 7 nucleotides line up with TRBD1. The CDR3 consists of 16 residues. J gave up 8 bases and V 6 bases, and 15 bases lay outside the gene matches. Germline V gene lookup returns CDR1 LNHDA and CDR2 SQIVND (reference sequence). Here the CDR3 reads CASSRGAGTATEKLFF. The CDR3 coding sequence is TGTGCCAGTAGCAGGGGGGCCGGGACAGCAACAGAAAAACTGTTTTTT.

The rearrangement uses TRBV24-1 and TRBJ1-1, with D perhaps TRBD1 (6 bases). The CDR3 length is 19 residues. V was pared by 2 bases and J by 0 bases, with 21 bases between. The germline V gene encodes CDR1 KGHDR and CDR2 SFDVKD. CDR3 residues: CATSDYGSRTESMNTEAFF. The CDR3 region has the DNA TGTGCCACCAGTGATTATGGGTCGAGGACAGAAAGCATGAACACTGAAGCTTTCTTT.

DNA of the CDR3: TGTGCCAGCAGCTTAGTTGAGTCTAACTATGGCTACACCTTC. It is translated as CASSLVESNYGYTF. This sequence joins TRBV7-6 and TRBJ1-2; no clear D. CDR1 is SGHVS, CDR2 FNYEAQ, per germline. Trimming pared 1 base from V and 0 bases from J, leaving 6 bases between. The CDR3 contains 14 residues.

The rearrangement links TRBV7-3 to TRBJ2-1; 12 bases match TRBD2. CDR1 is SGHTA and CDR2 is FQGTGA in the germline V gene. J lost 8 bases, V lost 1 base, and 3 bases had no gene match. CDR3 length equals 15 residues. The CDR3 loop is CASSLNLAGGYEQFF. The CDR3 bases are TGTGCCAGCAGCTTAAATCTAGCGGGAGGGTATGAGCAGTTCTTC.

This chain's CDR3 is CASSISGFSNQPQHF. For the CDR3, the DNA is TGTGCCAGTAGTATCTCCGGGTTTAGCAATCAGCCCCAGCATTTT. V usage is TRBV19 and J usage is TRBJ1-5; no definite D call. The CDR3 sequence is 15 residues long. V was clipped by 3 bases and J by 0 bases, with 9 bases between them. Germline V gene data show CDR1 as LNHDA and CDR2 as SQIVND (reference sequence).

The chain couples TRBV11-2 to TRBJ2-3, with 13 bases lining up with TRBD2. Germline lookup yields CDR1 SGHAT and CDR2 FQNNGV. CDR3 length equals 16 residues. The V and J ends lost 5 bases and 2 bases, in that order; junction bases with no gene match: 4. The CDR3 loop is CASSPGLAGHTDTQYF. The CDR3 DNA reads TGTGCCAGCAGCCCGGGACTAGCGGGGCACACAGATACGCAGTATTTT.

CDR3 loop: CASSLLLWGAYEQYF. The DNA for the CDR3 is TGTGCCAGTAGTTTACTCTTATGGGGGGCCTACGAGCAGTACTTC. The chain combines TRBV19 with TRBJ2-7; D possibly corresponds to TRBD2 (6 bases). CDR1 and CDR2 (germline): LNHDA, SQIVND (reference sequence). Trimming removed 5 bases from V and 2 bases from J, with 16 bases in between. This CDR3 spans 15 amino acids.

This clone was found a few times. The chain couples TRBV9 to TRBJ2-7; possible D gene TRBD1, 5 bases. V was cut by 0 bases and J by 4 bases, with 8 bases left in between. This CDR3 has 13 amino acids. Germline CDR1 is SGDLS and CDR2 is YYNGEE. The CDR3 coding sequence is TGTGCCAGCAGCGTAGCGACAGAATACGAGCAGTACTTC. This translates into CASSVATEYEQYF.

This clone was counted once. This chain joins TRBV6-5 and TRBJ2-5; D might be TRBD1 (7 bases). V was clipped by 7 bases and J by 5 bases, with 17 bases between them. Germline-derived CDR1 and CDR2 are MNHEY and SVGAGI. The CDR3 totals 14 residues. The CDR3 DNA follows: TGTGCCAGCAACGTGGGAGGAGGGGGCGAGACCCAGTACTTC. This encodes CASNVGGGGETQYF.